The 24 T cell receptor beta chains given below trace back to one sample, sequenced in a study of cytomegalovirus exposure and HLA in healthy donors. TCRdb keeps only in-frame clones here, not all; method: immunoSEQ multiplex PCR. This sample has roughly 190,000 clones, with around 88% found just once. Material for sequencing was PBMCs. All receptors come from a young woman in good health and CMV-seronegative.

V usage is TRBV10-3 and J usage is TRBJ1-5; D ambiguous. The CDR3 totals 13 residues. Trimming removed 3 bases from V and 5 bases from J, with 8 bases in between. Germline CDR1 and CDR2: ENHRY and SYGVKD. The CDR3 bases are TGTGCCATCAGTGATGCCGGGGATCAGCCCCAGCATTTT. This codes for CAISDAGDQPQHF.

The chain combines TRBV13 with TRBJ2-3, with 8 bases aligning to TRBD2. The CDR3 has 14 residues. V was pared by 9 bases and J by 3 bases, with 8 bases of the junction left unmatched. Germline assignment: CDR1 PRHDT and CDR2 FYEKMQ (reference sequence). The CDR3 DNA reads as TGTGCCAGTGGGCTCGGGGGGGCGACAGATACGCAGTATTTT. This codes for CASGLGGATDTQYF.

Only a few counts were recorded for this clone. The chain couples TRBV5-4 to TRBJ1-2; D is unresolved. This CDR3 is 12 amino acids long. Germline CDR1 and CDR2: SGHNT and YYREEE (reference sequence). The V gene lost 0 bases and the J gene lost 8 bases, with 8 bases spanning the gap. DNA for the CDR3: TGTGCCAGCAGCTTGGTTTCCGGGGGCTACACCTTC. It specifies CASSLVSGGYTF. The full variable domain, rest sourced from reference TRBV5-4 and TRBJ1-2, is ETGVTQSPTHLIKTRGQQVTLRCSSQSGHNTVSWYQQALGQGPQFIFQYYREEENGRGNFPPRFSGLQFPNYSSELNVNALELDDSALYLCASSLVSGGYTFGSGTRLTVV.

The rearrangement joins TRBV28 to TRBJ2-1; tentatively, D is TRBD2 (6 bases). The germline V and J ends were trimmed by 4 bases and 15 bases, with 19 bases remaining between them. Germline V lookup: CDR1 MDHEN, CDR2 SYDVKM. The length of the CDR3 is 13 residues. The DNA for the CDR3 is TGTGCCAGCAGTTCTCTAGCGCCCCAGCGCCGGTTCTTC. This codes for CASSSLAPQRRFF. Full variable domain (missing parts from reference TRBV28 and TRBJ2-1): DVKVTQSSRYLVKRTGEKVFLECVQDMDHENMFWYRQDPGLGLRLIYFSYDVKMKEKGDIPEGYSVSREKKERFSLILESASTNQTSMYLCASSSLAPQRRFFGPGTRLTVL.

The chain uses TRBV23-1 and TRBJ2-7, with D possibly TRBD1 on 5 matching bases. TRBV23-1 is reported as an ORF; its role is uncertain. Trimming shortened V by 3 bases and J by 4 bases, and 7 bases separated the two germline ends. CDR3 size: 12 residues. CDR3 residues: CASSHAGYEQYF. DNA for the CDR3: TGCGCCAGCAGTCACGCAGGGTACGAGCAGTACTTC.

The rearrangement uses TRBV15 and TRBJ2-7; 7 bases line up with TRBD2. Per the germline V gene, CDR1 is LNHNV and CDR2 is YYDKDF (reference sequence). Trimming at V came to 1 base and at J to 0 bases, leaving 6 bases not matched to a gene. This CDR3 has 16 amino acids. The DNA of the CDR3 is TGTGCCACCAGCAGAGGGGGGGGGAAGTCCTCCTACGAGCAGTACTTC. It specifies CATSRGGGKSSYEQYF. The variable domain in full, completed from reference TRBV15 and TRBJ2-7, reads DAMVIQNPRYQVTQFGKPVTLSCSQTLNHNVMYWYQQKSSQAPKLLFHYYDKDFNNEADTPDNFQSRRPNTSFCFLDIRSPGLGDTAMYLCATSRGGGKSSYEQYFGPGTRLTVT.

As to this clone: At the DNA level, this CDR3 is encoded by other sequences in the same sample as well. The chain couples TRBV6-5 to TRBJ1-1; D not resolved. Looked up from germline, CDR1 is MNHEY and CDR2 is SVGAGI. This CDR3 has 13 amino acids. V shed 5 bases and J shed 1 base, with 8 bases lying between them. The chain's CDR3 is CASSRLGNTEAFF. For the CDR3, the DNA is TGTGCCAGCAGTCGACTGGGGAACACTGAAGCTTTCTTT.

The CDR3 coding sequence is TGTGCCAGCAGCGTAGGGTCAGGCTTAGGTCGAAACACCATATATTTT. Translating it yields CASSVGSGLGRNTIYF. V usage is TRBV9 and J usage is TRBJ1-3; D not resolved. CDR3 length equals 16 residues. The germline V gene encodes CDR1 SGDLS and CDR2 YYNGEE. V was trimmed by 0 bases and J by 5 bases, leaving 15 bases between them.

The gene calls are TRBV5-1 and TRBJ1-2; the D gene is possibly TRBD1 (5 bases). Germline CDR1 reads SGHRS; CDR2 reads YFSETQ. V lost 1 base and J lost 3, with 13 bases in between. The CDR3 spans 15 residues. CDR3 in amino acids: CASSLSPGLDYGYTF. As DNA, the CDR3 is TGCGCCAGCAGCTTGAGTCCAGGGTTGGACTATGGCTACACCTTC.

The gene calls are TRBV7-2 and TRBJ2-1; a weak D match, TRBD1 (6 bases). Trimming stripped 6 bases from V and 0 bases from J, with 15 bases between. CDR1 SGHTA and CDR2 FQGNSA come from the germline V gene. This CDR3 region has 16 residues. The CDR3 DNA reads TGTGCCAGCAGAGACCTCAGGGGTGGCTCCTACAATGAGCAGTTCTTC. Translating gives CASRDLRGGSYNEQFF.

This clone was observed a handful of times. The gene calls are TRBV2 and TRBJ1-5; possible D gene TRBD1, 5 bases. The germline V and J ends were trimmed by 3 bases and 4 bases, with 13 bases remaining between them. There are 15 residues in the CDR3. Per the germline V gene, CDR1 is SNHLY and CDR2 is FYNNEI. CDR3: CASSDRRAGNQPQHF. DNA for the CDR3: TGTGCCAGCAGTGATCGCAGGGCTGGAAATCAGCCCCAGCATTTT.

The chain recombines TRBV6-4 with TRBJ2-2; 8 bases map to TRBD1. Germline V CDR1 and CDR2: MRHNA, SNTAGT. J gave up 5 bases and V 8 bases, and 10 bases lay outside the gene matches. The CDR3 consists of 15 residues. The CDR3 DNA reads TGTGCCAGCGCCCGTCCGGACAGGGTAACCGGGGAGCTGTTTTTT. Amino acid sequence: CASARPDRVTGELFF.

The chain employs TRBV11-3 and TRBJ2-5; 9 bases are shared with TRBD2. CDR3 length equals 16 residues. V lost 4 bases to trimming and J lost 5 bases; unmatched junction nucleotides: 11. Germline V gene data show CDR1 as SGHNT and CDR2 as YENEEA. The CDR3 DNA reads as TGTGCCAGCAGCTCCCCAAGGGGGGCGGGAGGGGAGACCCAGTACTTC. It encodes CASSSPRGAGGETQYF.

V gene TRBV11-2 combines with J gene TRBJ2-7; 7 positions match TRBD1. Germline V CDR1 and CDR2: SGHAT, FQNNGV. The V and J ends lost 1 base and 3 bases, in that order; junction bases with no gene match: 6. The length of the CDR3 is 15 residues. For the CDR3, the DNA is TGTGCCAGCAGCTTAGGCGACAGGGAATACTACGAGCAGTACTTC. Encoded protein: CASSLGDREYYEQYF.

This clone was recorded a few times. CDR3 residues: CASSLGPGINYGYTF. The CDR3 bases are TGTGCCAGCAGCTTAGGTCCGGGAATTAACTATGGCTACACCTTC. This rearrangement joins TRBV11-2 to TRBJ1-2, with D hard to call. V lost 1 base and J lost 1, with 10 bases in between. Germline-derived CDR1 and CDR2 are SGHAT and FQNNGV. The CDR3 contains 15 residues.

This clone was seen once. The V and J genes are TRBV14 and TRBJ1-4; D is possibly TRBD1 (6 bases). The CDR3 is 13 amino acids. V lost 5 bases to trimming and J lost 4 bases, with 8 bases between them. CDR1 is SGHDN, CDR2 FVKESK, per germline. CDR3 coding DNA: TGTGCCAGCAGCACAGGGTATAATGAAAAACTGTTTTTT. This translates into CASSTGYNEKLFF.

The chain's CDR3 is CASSARGDTEAFF. CDR3 nucleotides: TGTGCCAGCAGTGCTAGGGGTGACACTGAAGCTTTCTTT. The V gene is TRBV6-1, the J gene TRBJ1-1, with a possible D match to TRBD1 (5 bases). The germline CDR1 and CDR2 sequences are MNHNS and SASEGT. V lost 4 bases, J lost 3 bases, and 9 bases lay in between. This CDR3 is 13 amino acids long.

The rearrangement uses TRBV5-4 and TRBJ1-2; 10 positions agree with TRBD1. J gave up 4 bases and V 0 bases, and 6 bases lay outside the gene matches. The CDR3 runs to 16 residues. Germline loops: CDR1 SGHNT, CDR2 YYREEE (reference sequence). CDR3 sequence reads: CASSLGGTGDLYGYTF. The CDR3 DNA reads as TGTGCCAGCAGCTTGGGAGGGACAGGGGACCTCTATGGCTACACCTTC.

The CDR3 coding sequence is TGTGCCAGCAGCTTAAAGACGGAGCGGGTTCAAGAGACCCAGTACTTC. Protein product: CASSLKTERVQETQYF. The rearrangement uses TRBV7-9 and TRBJ2-5, with D possibly TRBD2 on 6 matching bases. CDR1 is SEHNR and CDR2 is FQNEAQ in the germline V gene (reference sequence). The V end lost 2 bases, the J end lost 2 bases, and 15 bases lay between the germline ends. CDR3 length equals 16 residues. The variable domain in full, completed from reference TRBV7-9 and TRBJ2-5, reads DTGVSQNPRHKITKRGQNVTFRCDPISEHNRLYWYRQTLGQGPEFLTYFQNEAQLEKSRLLSDRFSAERPKGSFSTLEIQRTEQGDSAMYLCASSLKTERVQETQYFGPGTRLLVL.

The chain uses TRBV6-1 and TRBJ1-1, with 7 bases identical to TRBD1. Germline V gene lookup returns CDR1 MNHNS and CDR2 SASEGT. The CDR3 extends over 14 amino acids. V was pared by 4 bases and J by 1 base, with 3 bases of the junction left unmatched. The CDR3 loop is CASSARTGNTEAFF. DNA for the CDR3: TGTGCCAGCAGTGCTCGGACAGGGAACACTGAAGCTTTCTTT.

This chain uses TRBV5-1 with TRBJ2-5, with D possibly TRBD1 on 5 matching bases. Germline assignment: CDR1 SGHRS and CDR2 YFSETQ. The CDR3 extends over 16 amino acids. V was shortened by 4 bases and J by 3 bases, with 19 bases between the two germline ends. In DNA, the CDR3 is TGCGCCAGCAGCAGGGGCAAACAGGTAAAAGAAGAGACCCAGTACTTC. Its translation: CASSRGKQVKEETQYF. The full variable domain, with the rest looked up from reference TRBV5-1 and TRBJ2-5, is KAGVTQTPRYLIKTRGQQVTLSCSPISGHRSVSWYQQTPGQGLQFLFEYFSETQRNKGNFPGRFSGRQFSNSRSEMNVSTLELGDSALYLCASSRGKQVKEETQYFGPGTRLLVL.

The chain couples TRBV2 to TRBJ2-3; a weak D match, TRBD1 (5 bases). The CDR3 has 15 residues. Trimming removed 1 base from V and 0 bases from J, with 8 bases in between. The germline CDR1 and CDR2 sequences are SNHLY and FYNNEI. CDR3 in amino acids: CASSEGWGSTDTQYF. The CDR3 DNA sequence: TGTGCCAGCAGTGAAGGTTGGGGCAGCACAGATACGCAGTATTTT.

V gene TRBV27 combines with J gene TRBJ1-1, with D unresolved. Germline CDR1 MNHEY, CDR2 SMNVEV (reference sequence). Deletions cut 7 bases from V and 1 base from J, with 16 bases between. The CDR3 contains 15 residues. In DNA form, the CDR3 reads TGTGCCAGCAAACTGGGTCCGGGAGCGAACACTGAAGCTTTCTTT. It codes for CASKLGPGANTEAFF.

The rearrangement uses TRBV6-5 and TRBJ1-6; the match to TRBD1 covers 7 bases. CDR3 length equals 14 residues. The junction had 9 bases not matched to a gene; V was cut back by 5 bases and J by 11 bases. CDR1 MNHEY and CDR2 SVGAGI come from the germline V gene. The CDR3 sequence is CASSPTGEYAPLHF. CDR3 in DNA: TGTGCCAGCAGTCCCACAGGGGAGTACGCACCCCTCCACTTT.